One and the same sample provided the 21 T cell receptor beta chains below, sequenced in a study of T cells in Graves' hyperthyroidism and ophthalmopathy (dated by TCRdb to between 2018 and 2020). Receptor amplification or capture employed multiplex PCR. TCRdb records Illumina HiSeq 2000 as the sequencer. TCR beta CDR3 regions were amplified from RNA transcripts. For the first round of RT-PCR on the TCR CDR3, the HTBI primer set was used together with the Qiagen OneStep RT-PCR kit. TCRdb ran its own pipeline on the public reads, namely fastp trimming at Q25 and MiXCR clone calling, and kept in-frame beta chains. CDR3 protein duplicates are merged, each entry listing the most common genes and DNA. The sample table shows about 300,000 distinct CDR3 sequences, and roughly 19% are seen once. Together, the top ten hold 35% to 45% of the sample. The sample consisted of blood. The receptors come from a man aged 45 to 65 with Graves' ophthalmopathy.

V gene TRBV5-1 combines with J gene TRBJ2-3; 10 nucleotides line up with TRBD1. The V segment lost 2 bases and the J segment 4 bases; nucleotides outside the gene matches: 4. CDR3 length equals 15 residues. From germline, CDR1 is SGHRS and CDR2 YFSETQ. CDR3 amino acids: CASSFRDRGSDTQYF. CDR3 in DNA: TGCGCCAGCAGCTTCCGGGACAGGGGATCAGATACGCAGTATTTT.

This clonotype has a handful of counts. The chain couples TRBV28 to TRBJ2-3; TRBD2 matches at 8 bases. The CDR3 runs 16 residues. The ends lost 4 bases at V and 6 bases at J; junction bases unmatched: 12. Germline V lookup: CDR1 MDHEN, CDR2 SYDVKM. CDR3 nucleotide sequence: TGTGCCAGCAGTTACCAAGGGACTAGTTATGGGGATACGCAGTATTTT. Translation gives CASSYQGTSYGDTQYF.

This clonotype was counted many times. The J gene is TRBJ2-5, the V gene TRBV2, with D possibly TRBD2 on 5 matching bases. Germline V CDR1 and CDR2: SNHLY, FYNNEI. The CDR3 runs to 15 residues. V lost 6 bases and J lost 4, with 18 bases in between. CDR3 protein: CASRPGLSGAETQYF. CDR3 coding DNA: TGTGCCAGCAGGCCCGGGTTGAGCGGAGCAGAGACCCAGTACTTC.

J is TRBJ2-7 and V is TRBV10-3; 8 bases are a match to TRBD1. V trimming: 6 bases; J trimming: 3 bases; junction bases outside the gene matches: 10. The CDR3 has 15 residues. In germline, CDR1 is ENHRY, CDR2 SYGVKD. This CDR3 is CAIRAGTGLFYEQYF. In nucleotides, the CDR3 is TGTGCCATCAGGGCCGGGACAGGCCTCTTCTACGAGCAGTACTTC.

This clonotype was picked up many times. The V call is TRBV30, the J call TRBJ1-1; the D gene is possibly TRBD1 (6 bases). The CDR3 covers 14 residues. The V and J ends lost 8 bases and 3 bases respectively, with 19 bases between them. Germline-derived CDR1 and CDR2 are GTSNPN and SVGIG (reference sequence). This CDR3 is CAQGGGRVDTEAFF. DNA for the CDR3: TGTGCCCAGGGAGGGGGACGAGTGGACACTGAAGCTTTCTTT.

This clonotype was picked up many times. This chain uses TRBV6-1 with TRBJ1-4; 7 bases are shared with TRBD1. The CDR3 has 14 residues. Trimming took 8 bases from V and 8 from J; bases not matched to a gene: 11. Looked up from germline, CDR1 is MNHNS and CDR2 is SASEGT. Written as DNA, the CDR3 is TGTGCCAGCGCACCGACAGGGTTAGGGGAAAAACTGTTTTTT. Translating gives CASAPTGLGEKLFF.

This clonotype was recorded a few times. This could be a read error, since a much larger clone is one nucleotide away. The V and J genes are TRBV28 and TRBJ2-5; 7 bases are a match to TRBD1. The V gene's germline CDR1 is MDHEN and CDR2 SYDVKM. This CDR3 comprises 14 residues. The CDR3 loop is CASSNGQEQETQCF. CDR3 nucleotides: TGTGCCAGCAGTAACGGACAGGAACAAGAGACCCAGTGCTTC.

This clonotype was recorded a few times. The CDR3 bases are TGTGCCAGCAGTGAAGTCGAGTTTCAGCCCCAGCATTTT. Translated, it gives CASSEVEFQPQHF. V usage is TRBV6-1 and J usage is TRBJ1-5; D remains ambiguous. The V gene's germline CDR1 is MNHNS and CDR2 SASEGT. V lost 1 base to trimming and J lost 6 bases, with 7 bases between them. This CDR3 spans 13 amino acids.

This clonotype was seen more than once but under ten times. This chain joins TRBV6-1 and TRBJ1-5; tentatively, D is TRBD1 (6 bases). This CDR3 spans 16 amino acids. V lost 4 bases, J lost 7 bases, and 20 bases lay in between. Germline V gene sequence: CDR1 MNHNS, CDR2 SASEGT. The CDR3 nucleotides read TGTGCCAGCAGTGGAAACAGGGATATAACTGGGCAGCCCCAGCATTTT. Its translation: CASSGNRDITGQPQHF.

There are many counts of this clonotype. The rearrangement joins TRBV5-1 to TRBJ2-1, with TRBD2 identical over 16 bases. The CDR3 contains 18 residues. The J segment lost 5 bases and the V segment lost 3 bases, leaving 8 bases of the junction unmatched. The germline V gene encodes CDR1 SGHRS and CDR2 YFSETQ. For the CDR3, the DNA is TGCGCCAGCAGCTCCGGGACTAGCGGGAGGGTGATGAACAATGAGCAGTTCTTC. It translates to CASSSGTSGRVMNNEQFF.

DNA of the CDR3: TGTGCCAGCAGCCAGACCGGGCCCCGGCGTGGGCAGTATTTT. This sequence encodes CASSQTGPRRGQYF. This chain links TRBV7-9 with TRBJ2-3; no definite D call. The CDR3 has 14 residues. Germline V gene lookup returns CDR1 SEHNR and CDR2 FQNEAQ (reference sequence). V was pared by 5 bases and J by 11 bases, with 20 bases between.

The chain employs TRBV10-3 and TRBJ2-7; D ambiguous. The CDR3 length is 13 residues. The germline V and J ends were trimmed by 2 bases and 6 bases, with 11 bases remaining between them. Germline values: CDR1 ENHRY, CDR2 SYGVKD. CDR3 loop: CAISERKPGEQYF. The CDR3 DNA follows: TGTGCCATCAGTGAGAGAAAGCCCGGCGAGCAGTACTTC.

This clonotype was observed many times. This chain connects TRBV11-2 to TRBJ2-4, with 8 bases identical to TRBD1. Germline CDR1 SGHAT, CDR2 FQNNGV. The CDR3 spans 16 residues. After removal of 5 bases from V and 2 bases from J, the junction contained 8 bases not matched to a gene. This CDR3 reads CASSPLRTGPKNIQYF. The CDR3 coding sequence is TGTGCCAGCAGCCCGCTCCGGACAGGGCCCAAAAACATTCAGTACTTC.

This clonotype was counted ten times or more. The chain links TRBV9 to TRBJ1-6, with unresolved D. V was shortened by 0 bases and J by 8 bases, with 6 bases between the two germline ends. Germline CDR1 is SGDLS and CDR2 is YYNGEE. This CDR3 has 13 amino acids. CDR3 sequence reads: CASSVAVDSPLHF. CDR3 DNA: TGTGCCAGCAGCGTAGCGGTAGATTCACCCCTCCACTTT.

This clonotype has only one observation. The germline gene is not matched at one end of the junction; a read error may be the cause. V usage is TRBV7-8 and J usage is TRBJ2-7, with TRBD1 matching over 7 bases. Looked up from germline, CDR1 is SGHVS and CDR2 is FQNEAQ. The length of the CDR3 is 14 residues. The CDR3 spells CASSSWDSYYERYF. The CDR3 nucleotides read TGTGCCAGCAGCTCTTGGGACAGTTACTACGAGCGGTACTTC.

A word on this clonotype: A read error is possible here, since a much larger clone lies one base away. The chain employs TRBV29-1 and TRBJ2-4; D is undetermined. The CDR3 is 12 residues long. CDR1 is SQVTM, CDR2 ANQGSEA, per germline. V was trimmed by 2 bases and J by 9 bases, leaving 11 bases between them. The CDR3 loop is CSVESPASIQYF. The CDR3 DNA reads TGCAGCGTTGAAAGCCCGGCCAGCATTCAGTACTTC.

This clonotype came up a few times. The rearrangement uses TRBV5-1 and TRBJ2-1; possibly TRBD2 for D (6 bases). The CDR3 loop spans 15 amino acids. The V gene lost 5 bases and the J gene lost 5 bases, with 17 bases spanning the gap. Germline assignment: CDR1 SGHRS and CDR2 YFSETQ. For the CDR3, the DNA is TGCGCCAGCAGGTCTCTCGGGACTCCGCACAATGAGCAGTTCTTC. As protein: CASRSLGTPHNEQFF.

V usage is TRBV20-1 and J usage is TRBJ2-1; D gene unclear. Germline CDR1 is DFQATT and CDR2 is SNEGSKA (reference sequence). V was cut by 6 bases and J by 6 bases, with 12 bases left in between. The CDR3 extends over 12 amino acids. CDR3 residues: CSANGPTNEQFF. CDR3 nucleotide sequence: TGCAGTGCAAACGGCCCTACCAATGAGCAGTTCTTC.

This clonotype turned up a few times. The rearrangement joins TRBV15 to TRBJ2-7, with D maybe TRBD1 (5 bases). V was trimmed by 3 bases and J by 6 bases, leaving 12 bases between them. CDR1 and CDR2 (germline): LNHNV, YYDKDF (reference sequence). CDR3 length: 13 amino acids. DNA for the CDR3: TGTGCCACCAGCAGCCCGACAGTCCTCGAGCAGTACTTC. This gives the protein CATSSPTVLEQYF.

This clonotype appeared many times. V and J are TRBV24-1 and TRBJ1-5; a possible D gene is TRBD1 (6 bases). Trimming removed 8 bases at V and 7 bases at J, with 17 bases between. The CDR3 covers 14 residues. In germline, CDR1 is KGHDR, CDR2 SFDVKD. CDR3 sequence reads: CATITGIRFQPQHF. DNA of the CDR3: TGTGCCACCATTACAGGGATTAGATTCCAGCCCCAGCATTTT.

The J gene is TRBJ2-5, the V gene TRBV5-1; D ambiguous. CDR1 SGHRS and CDR2 YFSETQ come from the germline V gene. V dropped 5 bases and J dropped 1 base, with 15 bases sitting between them. CDR3 size: 15 residues. In nucleotides, the CDR3 is TGCGCCAGCAGGGGCCGGGCTAGTGCCCAAGAGACCCAGTACTTC. This codes for CASRGRASAQETQYF.